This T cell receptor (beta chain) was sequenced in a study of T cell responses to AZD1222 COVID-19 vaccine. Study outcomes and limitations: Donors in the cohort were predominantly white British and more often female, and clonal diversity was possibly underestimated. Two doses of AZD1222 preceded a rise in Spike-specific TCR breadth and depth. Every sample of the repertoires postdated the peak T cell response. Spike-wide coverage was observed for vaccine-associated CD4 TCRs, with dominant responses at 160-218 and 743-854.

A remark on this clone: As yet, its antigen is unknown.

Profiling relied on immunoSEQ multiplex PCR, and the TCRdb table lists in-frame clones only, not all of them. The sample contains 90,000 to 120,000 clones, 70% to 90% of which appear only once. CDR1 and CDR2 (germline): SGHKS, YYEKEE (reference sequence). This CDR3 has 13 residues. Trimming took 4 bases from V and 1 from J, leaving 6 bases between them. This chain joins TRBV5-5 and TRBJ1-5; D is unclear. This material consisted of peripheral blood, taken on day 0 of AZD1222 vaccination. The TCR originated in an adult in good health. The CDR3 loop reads CASSPDSNQPQHF. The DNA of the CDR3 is TGTGCCAGCAGCCCGGACAGCAATCAGCCCCAGCATTTT.